This T cell receptor (beta chain) is drawn from a study of monozygotic twins with cystic fibrosis. Study-wide context: Libraries were built from around 3 micrograms of fragmented DNA using around 15 PCR cycles. Points from the study as a whole: V usage most resembled the co-twin in 13 of 16 pairs. Nucleotide-identical clonotype sharing was significantly higher within monozygotic CF twin pairs than between unrelated CF individuals.

This clone was counted once. Its antigen is as yet unknown. This CDR3 is built from 13 residues. Germline values: CDR1 LNHDA, CDR2 SQIVND (reference sequence). The V gene lost 4 bases and the J gene lost 4 bases, with 11 bases spanning the gap. This table comes from immunoSEQ multiplex PCR, and its TCRdb copy is limited to in-frame clones, with some not included. The sample has about 36,000 clones, 75% to 95% seen once. This TCR was sampled from a boy aged 2 to 10 with cystic fibrosis. Sequenced material: blood. The V call is TRBV19, the J call TRBJ2-7; D perhaps matches TRBD2 (6 bases). The CDR3 DNA follows: TGTGCCAGTAGTAGGAGGGACGGGTACGAGCAGTACTTC. Translating gives CASSRRDGYEQYF.